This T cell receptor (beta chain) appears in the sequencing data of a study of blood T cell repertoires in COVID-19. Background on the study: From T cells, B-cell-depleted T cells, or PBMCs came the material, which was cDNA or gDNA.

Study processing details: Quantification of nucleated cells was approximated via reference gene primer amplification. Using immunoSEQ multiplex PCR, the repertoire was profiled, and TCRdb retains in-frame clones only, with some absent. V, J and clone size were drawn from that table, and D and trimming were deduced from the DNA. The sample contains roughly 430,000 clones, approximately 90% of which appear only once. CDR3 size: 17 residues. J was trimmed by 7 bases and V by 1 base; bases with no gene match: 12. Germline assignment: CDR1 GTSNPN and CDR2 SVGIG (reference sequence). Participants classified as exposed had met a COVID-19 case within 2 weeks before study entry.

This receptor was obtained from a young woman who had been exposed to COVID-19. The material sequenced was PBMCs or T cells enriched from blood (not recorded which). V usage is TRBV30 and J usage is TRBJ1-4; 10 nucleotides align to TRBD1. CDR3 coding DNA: TGTGCCTGGAGTGAGGGTTGGGACAGGGGAAGAGGTGAAAAACTGTTTTTT. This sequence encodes CAWSEGWDRGRGEKLFF.